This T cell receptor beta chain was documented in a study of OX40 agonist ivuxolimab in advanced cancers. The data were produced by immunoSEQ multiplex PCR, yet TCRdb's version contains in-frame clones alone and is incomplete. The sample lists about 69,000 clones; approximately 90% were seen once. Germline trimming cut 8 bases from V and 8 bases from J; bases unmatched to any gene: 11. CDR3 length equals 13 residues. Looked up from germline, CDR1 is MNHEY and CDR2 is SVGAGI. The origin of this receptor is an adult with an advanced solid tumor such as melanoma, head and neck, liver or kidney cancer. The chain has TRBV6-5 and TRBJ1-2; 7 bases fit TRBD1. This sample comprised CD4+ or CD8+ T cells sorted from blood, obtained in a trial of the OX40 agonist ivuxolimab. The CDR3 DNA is TGTGCCAGCGCGGGACAGCCGGTCGTAGGCTACACCTTC. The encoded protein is CASAGQPVVGYTF.